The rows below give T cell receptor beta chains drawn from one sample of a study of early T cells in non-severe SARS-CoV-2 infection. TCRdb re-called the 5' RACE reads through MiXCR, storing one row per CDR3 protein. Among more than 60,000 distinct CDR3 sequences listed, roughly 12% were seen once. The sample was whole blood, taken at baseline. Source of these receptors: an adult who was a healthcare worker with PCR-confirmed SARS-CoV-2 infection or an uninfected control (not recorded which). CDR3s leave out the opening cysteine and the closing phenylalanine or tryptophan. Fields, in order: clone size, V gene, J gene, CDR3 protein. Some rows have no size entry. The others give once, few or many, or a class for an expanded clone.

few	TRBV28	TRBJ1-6	ASSSRKGSSPLH
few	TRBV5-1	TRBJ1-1	ASSLSTRNTEAF
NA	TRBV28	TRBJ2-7	ASSFSGQVTYEQY
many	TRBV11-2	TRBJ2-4	ASRSQGTKNIQY
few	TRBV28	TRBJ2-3	ASSLVFRGTDTQY
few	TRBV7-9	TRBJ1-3	ASRQDRALGNTIY
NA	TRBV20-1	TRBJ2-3	SARDRQRGGPDTQY
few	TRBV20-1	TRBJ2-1	SARDLQGAGEQF
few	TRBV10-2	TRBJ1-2	ASSTTANYGYT
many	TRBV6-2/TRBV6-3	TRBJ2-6	ASSYSGAGANVLT
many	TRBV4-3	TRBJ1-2	ASSQDLGRVYGYT
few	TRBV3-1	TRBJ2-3	ASSQDGAGADTQY
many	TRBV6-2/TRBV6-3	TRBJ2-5	ASSRGGLETQY
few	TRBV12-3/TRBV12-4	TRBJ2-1	ASSSHGLYNEQF
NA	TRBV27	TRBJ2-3	ASSLAPTSVRTDTQY
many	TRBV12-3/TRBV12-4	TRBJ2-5	ASSGLGGGAGETQY
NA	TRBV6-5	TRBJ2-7	ASMAGTGGAGEQY
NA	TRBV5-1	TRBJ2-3	ASSSSGAADTQY
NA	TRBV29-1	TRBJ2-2	SVRDGLNTGELF
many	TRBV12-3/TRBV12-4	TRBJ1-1	ASSLGFHITEAF
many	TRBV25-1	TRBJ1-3	ASSGVDPGNTIY
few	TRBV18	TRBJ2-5	ASSPLLSETQY
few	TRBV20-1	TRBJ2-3	SATGDADTQY
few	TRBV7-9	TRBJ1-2	ASSSERYYYGYT
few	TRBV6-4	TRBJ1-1	ASSQKLNTEAF
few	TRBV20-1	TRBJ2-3	SARDSGRAITDTQY
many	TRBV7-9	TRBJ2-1	ASSSHIAGGVNNEQF
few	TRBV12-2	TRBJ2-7	ASRLAVRTYEQY
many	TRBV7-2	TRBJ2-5	ASSLAVRETQY
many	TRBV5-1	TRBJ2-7	ASSLDSASTYEQY
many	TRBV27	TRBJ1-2	ASSHRRGSNYGYT